The 19 T cell receptor beta chains below come from one sample, sequenced in a study of regulatory T cells in long-lasting Graves disease. CDR3-region Arm-PCR and iRepertoire HTBI primers produced the TCR beta libraries. TCRdb itself ran the multiplex PCR reads through MiXCR, one entry per CDR3 protein. The table shows 300,000 to 400,000 distinct CDR3 sequences, with 15% to 20% occurring only once. Time point: persistent/refractory GD, antithyroid drugs over 5 years with positive TRAb. PBMC-derived RNA was used for the TCR library. The sequences come from peripheral blood mononuclear cells (PBMCs), collected when the disease was refractory, from a patient treated with antithyroid drugs. These receptors all come from a female donor with Graves disease.

This chain uses TRBV7-2 with TRBJ1-1; no clear D gene. Germline V CDR1 and CDR2: SGHTA, FQGNSA. With 4 bases removed from V and 3 bases from J, the gap between germline ends came to 15 bases. This CDR3 is built from 15 residues. The DNA for the CDR3 is TGTGCCAGCAGCTCAATCCCCGGGGTCTACACTGAAGCTTTCTTT. Its protein is CASSSIPGVYTEAFF.

The chain combines TRBV30 with TRBJ2-7; no firm D call. This CDR3 region has 13 residues. Germline V gene sequence: CDR1 GTSNPN, CDR2 SVGIG (reference sequence). The germline V and J ends were trimmed by 5 bases and 3 bases, with 14 bases remaining between them. The DNA for the CDR3 is TGTGCCTGGGGGCTCTATTCAGGCTACGAGCAGTACTTC. It specifies CAWGLYSGYEQYF.

This clonotype was detected many times. The V and J genes are TRBV10-3 and TRBJ1-2; weak D call: TRBD1 (6 bases). In germline, CDR1 is ENHRY, CDR2 SYGVKD. V was trimmed by 2 bases and J by 8 bases, leaving 12 bases between them. The CDR3 is 13 residues long. CDR3 DNA sequence: TGTGCCATCAGTGAGAGGGGGGCTAGAGGCTACACCTTC. Translating it yields CAISERGARGYTF.

CDR3 loop: CASSAQTTDTQYF. In nucleotides, the CDR3 is TGTGCCAGCAGTGCCCAAACTACAGATACGCAGTATTTT. This chain uses TRBV12-3 or TRBV12-4 with TRBJ2-3; D is unclear. This CDR3 contains 13 residues. V lost 5 bases and J lost 3, with 9 bases in between.

This clonotype was counted between two and nine times. The V and J genes are TRBV6-1 and TRBJ1-4, with 10 bases fitting TRBD1. The CDR3 loop spans 17 amino acids. The ends lost 6 bases at V and 2 bases at J; junction bases unmatched: 9. Germline V gene sequence: CDR1 MNHNS, CDR2 SASEGT. CDR3 in DNA: TGTGCCAGCAGGAACAGGACAGGGGGTGCTACTAATGAAAAACTGTTTTTT. This encodes CASRNRTGGATNEKLFF.

In its sample, this clonotype was seen many times. The chain joins TRBV29-1 to TRBJ2-5, with D possibly matching TRBD1 (5 bases). Germline V gene lookup returns CDR1 SQVTM and CDR2 ANQGSEA. The V and J ends lost 3 bases and 6 bases respectively, with 17 bases between them. The CDR3 loop spans 14 amino acids. Here the CDR3 DNA reads TGCAGCGTTGAGGGGCGGCAGGGTGTAAAGACCCAGTACTTC. Translated: CSVEGRQGVKTQYF.

There are many counts of this clonotype. V gene TRBV2 combines with J gene TRBJ2-7, with D possibly being TRBD1 (6 bases). Germline V gene sequence: CDR1 SNHLY, CDR2 FYNNEI. The CDR3 is 12 residues long. Between the trimmed V and J ends, which lost 8 bases and 4 bases, there was a span of 12 bases. CDR3 in amino acids: CASGQTVYEQYF. CDR3 in DNA: TGTGCCAGCGGACAGACGGTGTACGAGCAGTACTTC. The full variable domain, with the rest looked up from reference TRBV2 and TRBJ2-7, is EPEVTQTPSHQVTQMGQEVILRCVPISNHLYFYWYRQILGQKVEFLVSFYNNEISEKSEIFDDQFSVERPDGSNFTLKIRSTKLEDSAMYFCASGQTVYEQYFGPGTRLTVT.

The V gene is TRBV7-8, the J gene TRBJ2-2; TRBD1 matches 11 bases. The V gene end was trimmed by 5 bases and the J gene end by 4 bases; junction bases not matched to a gene: 9. Germline values: CDR1 SGHVS, CDR2 FQNEAQ. The CDR3 consists of 17 residues. Here the CDR3 reads CASSLRDRGSGTGELFF. The DNA for the CDR3 is TGTGCCAGCAGCCTCCGGGACAGGGGGTCGGGCACCGGGGAGCTGTTTTTT.

Points on this clonotype: A much larger clone differs by one base, so this may be a read error. The chain links TRBV29-1 to TRBJ1-5, with TRBD1 as a possible D gene (6 bases). The CDR3 is made up of 13 amino acids. Trimming took off 6 bases at V and 4 bases at J, with 13 bases between the two ends. CDR1 is SQVTM and CDR2 is ANQGSEA in the germline V gene. The CDR3 DNA reads TGCAGCGTACAGGGCCGTGGGAATCAGCCCCAGCATTTT. Its protein product is CSVQGRGNQPQHF.

This clonotype was recorded many times. CDR3 protein: CSAYSGTFQETQYF. The CDR3 bases are TGCAGTGCTTACAGCGGAACATTCCAAGAGACCCAGTACTTC. The chain employs TRBV20-1 and TRBJ2-5; a weak D match, TRBD2 (5 bases). The CDR3 is 14 amino acids. Trimming left V 5 bases short and J 1 base short, with 14 bases between. Germline V lookup: CDR1 DFQATT, CDR2 SNEGSKA (reference sequence).

In this sample, this clonotype turned up many times. The V and J genes are TRBV3-1 and TRBJ2-7; 10 positions match TRBD2. This CDR3 is 17 amino acids long. Germline V gene data show CDR1 as LGHDT and CDR2 as YNNKEL (reference sequence). V lost 0 bases and J lost 9; bases outside the gene matches: 14. The CDR3 reads CASSQDLRGSLAGGQYF. Here the CDR3 DNA reads TGTGCCAGCAGCCAAGATCTTCGGGGCAGTTTAGCGGGAGGGCAGTACTTC.

The V call is TRBV7-9, the J call TRBJ2-7; 8 nucleotides match TRBD1. The CDR3 contains 15 residues. The germline V gene has CDR1 SEHNR and CDR2 FQNEAQ (reference sequence). V dropped 5 bases and J dropped 2; count of bases not matched to a gene: 8. The CDR3, as DNA: TGTGCCAGCAGCCGCTCGGGACAGGAGGCCTACGAGCAGTACTTC. This gives the protein CASSRSGQEAYEQYF.

This chain links TRBV5-5 with TRBJ2-7; D might be TRBD1 or TRBD2, each matching 6 bases. With 4 bases removed from V and 3 bases from J, the gap between germline ends came to 20 bases. CDR1 and CDR2 from the germline V gene are SGHKS and YYEKEE (reference sequence). The CDR3 loop spans 16 amino acids. The CDR3 loop is CASSLDGGPDYYEQYF. The DNA for the CDR3 is TGTGCCAGCAGCCTTGACGGGGGCCCGGACTACTACGAGCAGTACTTC.

The chain employs TRBV19 and TRBJ1-5, with D tentatively TRBD1 (5 bases). The CDR3 is 15 residues long. CDR1 LNHDA and CDR2 SQIVND come from the germline V gene (reference sequence). V dropped 9 bases and J dropped 1 base, with 16 bases sitting between them. The CDR3 here is CASRKGTESNQPQHF. The CDR3 bases are TGTGCCAGCAGAAAGGGGACGGAGAGCAATCAGCCCCAGCATTTT.

Many counts were recorded for this clonotype. The chain employs TRBV6-1 and TRBJ1-2; a weak D match, TRBD1 (5 bases). Trimming left V 2 bases short and J 7 bases short, with 14 bases between. The CDR3 sequence is 14 residues long. CDR1 and CDR2 from the germline V gene are MNHNS and SASEGT. The CDR3 here is CASSEQAGAVGYTF. CDR3 in DNA: TGTGCCAGCAGTGAACAGGCTGGGGCAGTTGGCTACACCTTC.

J is TRBJ2-5 and V is TRBV11-2, with D uncertain. With 2 bases removed from V and 2 bases from J, the gap between germline ends came to 6 bases. The CDR3 extends over 13 amino acids. Germline V gene sequence: CDR1 SGHAT, CDR2 FQNNGV. CDR3 protein: CASSLLRQETQYF. As DNA, the CDR3 is TGTGCCAGCAGCTTATTGAGGCAAGAGACCCAGTACTTC.

This clonotype was counted a few times. The chain is built from TRBV5-1 and TRBJ1-3, with 8 bases identical to TRBD1. The CDR3 consists of 16 residues. Trimming at V came to 0 bases and at J to 11 bases, leaving 13 bases not matched to a gene. Germline assignment: CDR1 SGHRS and CDR2 YFSETQ. In DNA, the CDR3 is TGCGCCAGCAGCTTGGGGTTTTGGGACAGGATATCTGCCATATATTTT. It is translated as CASSLGFWDRISAIYF.

The chain couples TRBV5-1 to TRBJ1-1, with D possibly being TRBD1 (5 bases). V lost 5 bases and J 3 bases, leaving 11 bases between the germline ends. CDR1 SGHRS and CDR2 YFSETQ come from the germline V gene. The CDR3 runs 13 residues. As DNA, the CDR3 is TGCGCCAGCAGGGGGCACGGGGACACTGAAGCTTTCTTT. Protein product: CASRGHGDTEAFF.

The chain links TRBV10-2 to TRBJ1-2, with D possibly being TRBD1 (5 bases). The V end lost 3 bases, the J end lost 2 bases, and 7 bases lay between the germline ends. The germline V gene has CDR1 WSHSY and CDR2 SAAADI. This CDR3 region has 13 residues. The chain's CDR3 is CASSEQENYGYTF. CDR3 DNA: TGCGCCAGCAGTGAACAGGAAAACTATGGCTACACCTTC.